The 32 T cell receptor beta chains in this list originate from one sample, sequenced in a study of blood T cells in healthy people across ages. Primers used in a second PCR of roughly 7 to 12 cycles were a sample-barcoded 5' primer and a J-beta primer mix. TCRdb called the 5' RACE reads again in MiXCR, with one record for every CDR3 protein. The data contain about 570,000 distinct CDR3 sequences, roughly a quarter of them singletons. This sample was shared with a second study, whose subject was T cells of mothers and their children.

The sequenced material came from blood. The receptors shown here come from a boy younger than 10 in good health.

This clonotype was detected only a few times. This sequence joins TRBV7-9 and TRBJ1-1, with no clear D. Germline CDR1 reads SEHNR; CDR2 reads FQNEAQ (reference sequence). There are 16 residues in the CDR3. V lost 4 bases and J lost 0, with 15 bases in between. CDR3 region: CASSSEWGSMNTEAFF. CDR3 sequence (DNA): TGTGCCAGCAGCTCCGAGTGGGGATCGATGAACACTGAAGCTTTCTTT. The full variable domain, rest sourced from reference TRBV7-9 and TRBJ1-1, is DTGVSQNPRHKITKRGQNVTFRCDPISEHNRLYWYRQTLGQGPEFLTYFQNEAQLEKSRLLSDRFSAERPKGSFSTLEIQRTEQGDSAMYLCASSSEWGSMNTEAFFGQGTRLTVV.

This clonotype showed up just a few times. The J gene is TRBJ1-1, the V gene TRBV27; 10 bases line up with TRBD1. In germline, CDR1 is MNHEY, CDR2 SMNVEV (reference sequence). J was trimmed by 3 bases and V by 2 bases; bases with no gene match: 12. There are 18 residues in the CDR3. Here the CDR3 reads CASSLMLTGGSPYTEAFF. In DNA form, the CDR3 reads TGTGCCAGCAGTTTAATGCTGACAGGGGGCTCTCCGTACACTGAAGCTTTCTTT.

V is TRBV7-3 and J is TRBJ2-5, with D tentatively TRBD2 (6 bases). The J call is uncertain, as TRBJ2-7 better fits the DNA end. This CDR3 region has 14 residues. The germline V gene has CDR1 SGHTA and CDR2 FQGTGA. The CDR3 is CASSLKGGFGEQYF. The CDR3, as DNA: TGTGCCAGCAGCTTAAAAGGAGGGTTCGGCGAGCAGTACTTC.

This clonotype has a handful of counts. This rearrangement joins TRBV20-1 to TRBJ2-1, with 8 bases that match TRBD1. The junction had 9 bases not matched to a gene; V was cut back by 4 bases and J by 4 bases. Germline-derived CDR1 and CDR2 are DFQATT and SNEGSKA (reference sequence). This CDR3 has 15 amino acids. Written as DNA, the CDR3 is TGCAGTGCTACGACAGGGGCTGGGGGTTACAATGAGCAGTTCTTC. As protein: CSATTGAGGYNEQFF.

The sample holds a few counts of this clonotype. This rearrangement joins TRBV2 to TRBJ2-1; possible D gene TRBD2, 5 bases. Trimming left V 7 bases short and J 4 bases short, with 14 bases between. The CDR3 spans 14 residues. Germline-derived CDR1 and CDR2 are SNHLY and FYNNEI. The CDR3 nucleotides are TGTGCCAGCATCGGAGCTCGCGGGTACAATGAGCAGTTCTTC. Amino acid sequence: CASIGARGYNEQFF.

This clonotype was picked up a small number of times. In DNA form, the CDR3 reads TGCGCCAGCACTCCAGGAGGGAGCGGGCCGACCCAAGGAACCCAGTACTTC. Translation: CASTPGGSGPTQGTQYF. The rearrangement uses TRBV5-1 and TRBJ2-5; D possibly corresponds to TRBD2 (6 bases). V was shortened by 6 bases and J by 8 bases, with 29 bases between the two germline ends. The germline CDR1 and CDR2 sequences are SGHRS and YFSETQ. The CDR3 consists of 17 residues.

The chain links TRBV6-6 to TRBJ1-2; D is undetermined. There are 15 residues in the CDR3. V lost 0 bases to trimming and J lost 7 bases, with 15 bases between them. Germline V gene data show CDR1 as MNHNY and CDR2 as SVGAGI (reference sequence). For the CDR3, the DNA is TGTGCCAGCAGTTACTCGAATAAAGGGAAAGGTGGCTACACCTTC. Residues: CASSYSNKGKGGYTF.

This clonotype was counted between two and nine times. The CDR3 nucleotides read TGCAGTGCTAGAGAGGGGGCATCCTCTGGAAACACCATATATTTT. Protein product: CSAREGASSGNTIYF. The gene calls are TRBV20-1 and TRBJ1-3; D possibly corresponds to TRBD1 (6 bases). V was trimmed by 0 bases and J by 0 bases, leaving 9 bases between them. The CDR3 sequence is 15 residues long. Germline V gene lookup returns CDR1 DFQATT and CDR2 SNEGSKA (reference sequence).

The V and J genes are TRBV9 and TRBJ2-1; weak D call: TRBD1 (5 bases). Looked up from germline, CDR1 is SGDLS and CDR2 is YYNGEE. The CDR3 runs to 12 residues. V lost 7 bases and J lost 7, with 12 bases in between. The CDR3 sequence is CASLTGWNEQFF. The CDR3 region has the DNA TGTGCCAGCCTCACAGGTTGGAATGAGCAGTTCTTC.

This clonotype was seen a handful of times. Compared with germline, one end of the junction differs, possibly owing to a read error. The chain is built from TRBV20-1 and TRBJ2-5; the match to TRBD2 covers 9 bases. This CDR3 region has 14 residues. Germline V lookup: CDR1 DFQATT, CDR2 SNEGSKA (reference sequence). CDR3 in amino acids: CSAREDSGGETQYF. The CDR3 DNA reads TGCAGTGCTCGAGAGGACAGCGGGGGGGAGACCCAGTACTTC.

V and J are TRBV6-2 or TRBV6-3 and TRBJ2-2; D gene ambiguous. V lost 8 bases and J 0 bases, leaving 13 bases between the germline ends. The CDR3 is made up of 15 amino acids. Germline-derived CDR1 and CDR2 are MNHEY and SVGEGT. DNA of the CDR3: TGTGCCAGCGTCTCGGCGGAACCGAACACCGGGGAGCTGTTTTTT. It codes for CASVSAEPNTGELFF.

The chain carries TRBV7-2 and TRBJ2-1; 10 bases map to TRBD2. CDR1 is SGHTA and CDR2 is FQGNSA in the germline V gene. The CDR3 spans 19 residues. The J segment lost 4 bases and the V segment lost 4 bases, leaving 16 bases of the junction unmatched. CDR3 sequence reads: CASSSFPRSSGSHYNEQFF. The CDR3 DNA follows: TGTGCCAGCAGCTCCTTTCCCCGGTCTAGCGGGAGTCATTACAATGAGCAGTTCTTC.

This clonotype was observed a handful of times. CDR3 amino acids: CASSLSGRGFYEQYF. The CDR3 DNA is TGTGCCAGCAGCCTCAGCGGGAGGGGTTTCTACGAGCAGTACTTC. The chain joins TRBV6-5 to TRBJ2-7; the match to TRBD2 covers 10 bases. This CDR3 spans 15 amino acids. Germline V gives CDR1 MNHEY, CDR2 SVGAGI. V was pared by 6 bases and J by 3 bases, with 8 bases of the junction left unmatched.

The CDR3 DNA is TGTGCCAGCAGCTTGGCTAGCGGGGCAGATACGCAGTATTTT. Translated: CASSLASGADTQYF. The gene calls are TRBV5-4 and TRBJ2-3, with 9 positions matching TRBD2. V gave up 0 bases and J gave up 4 bases; unmatched junction bases: 0. CDR1 SGHNT and CDR2 YYREEE come from the germline V gene (reference sequence). The CDR3 length is 14 residues.

The V gene is TRBV3-1, the J gene TRBJ2-1, with 13 bases fitting TRBD2. The J call may be faulty, since TRBJ2-5 better matches the DNA end. From germline, CDR1 is LGHDT and CDR2 YNNKEL (reference sequence). The CDR3 has 20 residues. The CDR3 DNA sequence: TGTGCCAGCAGCCAAGCAAATTCTGCCACTAGCGGGGGGGCCAGGAAGACCCAGTACTTC. Its translation is CASSQANSATSGGARKTQYF.

This chain uses TRBV6-5 with TRBJ2-3, with 7 bases identical to TRBD2. This CDR3 is built from 16 residues. Germline loops: CDR1 MNHEY, CDR2 SVGAGI. Trimming at V came to 5 bases and at J to 1 base, leaving 9 bases not matched to a gene. This CDR3 is CASSPSGGGGTDTQYF. The CDR3 DNA follows: TGTGCCAGCAGTCCCTCGGGGGGTGGCGGCACAGATACGCAGTATTTT.

V and J are TRBV5-5 and TRBJ1-1, with D possibly TRBD1 on 6 matching bases. CDR1 and CDR2 (germline): SGHKS, YYEKEE (reference sequence). V dropped 10 bases and J dropped 2 bases, with 15 bases sitting between them. The CDR3 has 13 residues. The CDR3 DNA reads TGTGCCGGCCACAGGGCCCCTAACACTGAAGCTTTCTTT. Protein: CAGHRAPNTEAFF.

V is TRBV2 and J is TRBJ2-1; TRBD2 matches at 13 bases. Losses at the gene ends were 6 bases for V and 1 base for J; bases not matched to a gene: 6. This CDR3 comprises 17 residues. In germline, CDR1 is SNHLY, CDR2 FYNNEI. In DNA form, the CDR3 reads TGTGCCAGCAGGGGGACTAGCGGGACGGGGTCCTACAATGAGCAGTTCTTC. This codes for CASRGTSGTGSYNEQFF.

This clonotype occurred many times. The J gene is TRBJ2-2, the V gene TRBV9; 10 nucleotides agree with TRBD2. Germline assignment: CDR1 SGDLS and CDR2 YYNGEE. This CDR3 has 16 residues. Trimming took 1 base from V and 3 from J; bases not matched to a gene: 3. CDR3 in DNA: TGTGCCAGCAGCGTACAAGCGGGAGGGCACACCGGGGAGCTGTTTTTT. This encodes CASSVQAGGHTGELFF.

This clonotype was detected a few times. The chain recombines TRBV12-3 or TRBV12-4 with TRBJ2-1; D not certain. The CDR3 totals 16 residues. The V end was cut by 8 bases, the J end by 0 bases, with 17 bases between. CDR3 sequence (DNA): TGTGCCAGCGGCGCCTTCTGGGAAAGCTCCTACAATGAGCAGTTCTTC. As protein: CASGAFWESSYNEQFF.

Note on this clonotype: In this CDR3 the conserved last residue, phenylalanine or tryptophan, is missing, so a read error is likely. The V call is TRBV9, the J call TRBJ2-7, with 12 bases matching TRBD2. V gave up 2 bases and J gave up 7 bases; unmatched junction bases: 7. This CDR3 spans 15 amino acids. Germline loops: CDR1 SGDLS, CDR2 YYNGEE. The CDR3 coding sequence is TGTGCCAGCAGCGTTCTAGCGGGAGGGCCCTCGGAGCAGTACTTG. It specifies CASSVLAGGPSEQYL.

The chain recombines TRBV3-1 with TRBJ2-7; D is unclear. V was clipped by 3 bases and J by 4 bases, with 10 bases between them. Germline V gene data show CDR1 as LGHDT and CDR2 as YNNKEL (reference sequence). There are 13 residues in the CDR3. CDR3 DNA sequence: TGTGCCAGCAGCCATGGATATGCGTACGAGCAGTACTTC. This translates into CASSHGYAYEQYF.

This clonotype was detected ten times or more. The rearrangement uses TRBV7-9 and TRBJ1-4; D is perhaps TRBD1 (6 bases). Per the germline V gene, CDR1 is SEHNR and CDR2 is FQNEAQ (reference sequence). This CDR3 contains 12 residues. V lost 3 bases to trimming and J lost 8 bases, with 7 bases between them. The CDR3 region is CASSFGQEKLFF. The CDR3 DNA is TGTGCCAGCAGCTTCGGACAGGAAAAACTGTTTTTT.

V usage is TRBV28 and J usage is TRBJ2-4; the D is unclear. Between the trimmed V and J ends, which lost 3 bases and 2 bases, there was a span of 14 bases. This CDR3 has 16 residues. CDR1 is MDHEN and CDR2 is SYDVKM in the germline V gene. The CDR3 region is CASSFRMRGPKNIQYF. CDR3 nucleotide sequence: TGTGCCAGCAGTTTCCGAATGAGAGGCCCCAAAAACATTCAGTACTTC.

The chain links TRBV10-3 to TRBJ2-3, with TRBD2 as a possible D gene (6 bases). The CDR3 covers 12 residues. Deletions cut 5 bases from V and 4 bases from J, with 7 bases between. The germline CDR1 and CDR2 sequences are ENHRY and SYGVKD. CDR3 nucleotide sequence: TGTGCCATCAGTCGGGACTCAGATACGCAGTATTTT. Its translation: CAISRDSDTQYF.

This clonotype was seen only a few times. The gene calls are TRBV29-1 and TRBJ1-4, with D hard to call. The CDR3 extends over 13 amino acids. Germline CDR1 reads SQVTM; CDR2 reads ANQGSEA. The ends were cut back, 6 bases at V and 5 bases at J, with 13 bases in the middle. The CDR3 bases are TGCAGCGTCAAACAGAATCCAAATGAAAAACTGTTTTTT. This encodes CSVKQNPNEKLFF.

This clonotype turned up a few times. This chain joins TRBV27 and TRBJ2-5; D is undetermined. Germline V gene lookup returns CDR1 MNHEY and CDR2 SMNVEV (reference sequence). V dropped 5 bases and J dropped 5 bases, with 18 bases sitting between them. The CDR3 sequence is 15 residues long. The CDR3 spells CASSHRTGNLETQYF. In nucleotides, the CDR3 is TGTGCCAGCAGTCATCGGACCGGCAACCTGGAGACCCAGTACTTC.

The genes are TRBV12-3 or TRBV12-4 and TRBJ2-1, with D possibly TRBD1 on 6 matching bases. Near its end, the DNA agrees better with TRBJ2-5, so the J call may be wrong. The CDR3 runs to 15 residues. The CDR3 region is CASSFGQKKWETQYF. In nucleotides, the CDR3 is TGTGCCAGCAGCTTCGGACAGAAAAAATGGGAGACCCAGTACTTC.

This clonotype was seen a few times. The chain joins TRBV6-5 to TRBJ2-5; the D call may be TRBD1 or TRBD2 (6 bases each). This CDR3 comprises 14 residues. The V and J ends lost 6 bases and 9 bases respectively, with 20 bases between them. CDR1 MNHEY and CDR2 SVGAGI come from the germline V gene. The CDR3, as DNA: TGTGCCAGCAGACCCGGGGGCAGCGCAGGGGCCCAGTACTTC. Translation: CASRPGGSAGAQYF.

In this sample, this clonotype turned up a few times. The rearrangement links TRBV25-1 to TRBJ1-1, with TRBD1 matching 7 bases. With V trimmed by 1 base and J by 1 base, 12 bases remained unmatched. The CDR3 length is 18 residues. From germline, CDR1 is MGHDK and CDR2 SYGVNS. CDR3: CASSESEGAVQGNTEAFF. The CDR3 DNA follows: TGTGCCAGCAGTGAATCGGAGGGGGCGGTACAGGGGAACACTGAAGCTTTCTTT.

This clonotype showed up just a few times. The chain is built from TRBV5-6 and TRBJ1-2; no clear D gene. CDR1 SGHDT and CDR2 YYEEEE come from the germline V gene. The CDR3 contains 12 residues. The V and J ends lost 5 bases and 11 bases respectively, with 16 bases between them. In DNA, the CDR3 is TGTGCCAGCAGTGATGGATCCCGGTGGTACACCTTC. Residues: CASSDGSRWYTF.

This clonotype was seen a handful of times. The chain joins TRBV7-9 to TRBJ2-5, with D perhaps TRBD1 or TRBD2 (6 bases each). The ends were cut back, 5 bases at V and 1 base at J, with 17 bases in the middle. Per the germline V gene, CDR1 is SEHNR and CDR2 is FQNEAQ (reference sequence). The CDR3 runs to 16 residues. The CDR3 here is CASSQRWGDTQETQYF. For the CDR3, the DNA is TGTGCCAGCAGCCAGAGATGGGGGGACACCCAAGAGACCCAGTACTTC.